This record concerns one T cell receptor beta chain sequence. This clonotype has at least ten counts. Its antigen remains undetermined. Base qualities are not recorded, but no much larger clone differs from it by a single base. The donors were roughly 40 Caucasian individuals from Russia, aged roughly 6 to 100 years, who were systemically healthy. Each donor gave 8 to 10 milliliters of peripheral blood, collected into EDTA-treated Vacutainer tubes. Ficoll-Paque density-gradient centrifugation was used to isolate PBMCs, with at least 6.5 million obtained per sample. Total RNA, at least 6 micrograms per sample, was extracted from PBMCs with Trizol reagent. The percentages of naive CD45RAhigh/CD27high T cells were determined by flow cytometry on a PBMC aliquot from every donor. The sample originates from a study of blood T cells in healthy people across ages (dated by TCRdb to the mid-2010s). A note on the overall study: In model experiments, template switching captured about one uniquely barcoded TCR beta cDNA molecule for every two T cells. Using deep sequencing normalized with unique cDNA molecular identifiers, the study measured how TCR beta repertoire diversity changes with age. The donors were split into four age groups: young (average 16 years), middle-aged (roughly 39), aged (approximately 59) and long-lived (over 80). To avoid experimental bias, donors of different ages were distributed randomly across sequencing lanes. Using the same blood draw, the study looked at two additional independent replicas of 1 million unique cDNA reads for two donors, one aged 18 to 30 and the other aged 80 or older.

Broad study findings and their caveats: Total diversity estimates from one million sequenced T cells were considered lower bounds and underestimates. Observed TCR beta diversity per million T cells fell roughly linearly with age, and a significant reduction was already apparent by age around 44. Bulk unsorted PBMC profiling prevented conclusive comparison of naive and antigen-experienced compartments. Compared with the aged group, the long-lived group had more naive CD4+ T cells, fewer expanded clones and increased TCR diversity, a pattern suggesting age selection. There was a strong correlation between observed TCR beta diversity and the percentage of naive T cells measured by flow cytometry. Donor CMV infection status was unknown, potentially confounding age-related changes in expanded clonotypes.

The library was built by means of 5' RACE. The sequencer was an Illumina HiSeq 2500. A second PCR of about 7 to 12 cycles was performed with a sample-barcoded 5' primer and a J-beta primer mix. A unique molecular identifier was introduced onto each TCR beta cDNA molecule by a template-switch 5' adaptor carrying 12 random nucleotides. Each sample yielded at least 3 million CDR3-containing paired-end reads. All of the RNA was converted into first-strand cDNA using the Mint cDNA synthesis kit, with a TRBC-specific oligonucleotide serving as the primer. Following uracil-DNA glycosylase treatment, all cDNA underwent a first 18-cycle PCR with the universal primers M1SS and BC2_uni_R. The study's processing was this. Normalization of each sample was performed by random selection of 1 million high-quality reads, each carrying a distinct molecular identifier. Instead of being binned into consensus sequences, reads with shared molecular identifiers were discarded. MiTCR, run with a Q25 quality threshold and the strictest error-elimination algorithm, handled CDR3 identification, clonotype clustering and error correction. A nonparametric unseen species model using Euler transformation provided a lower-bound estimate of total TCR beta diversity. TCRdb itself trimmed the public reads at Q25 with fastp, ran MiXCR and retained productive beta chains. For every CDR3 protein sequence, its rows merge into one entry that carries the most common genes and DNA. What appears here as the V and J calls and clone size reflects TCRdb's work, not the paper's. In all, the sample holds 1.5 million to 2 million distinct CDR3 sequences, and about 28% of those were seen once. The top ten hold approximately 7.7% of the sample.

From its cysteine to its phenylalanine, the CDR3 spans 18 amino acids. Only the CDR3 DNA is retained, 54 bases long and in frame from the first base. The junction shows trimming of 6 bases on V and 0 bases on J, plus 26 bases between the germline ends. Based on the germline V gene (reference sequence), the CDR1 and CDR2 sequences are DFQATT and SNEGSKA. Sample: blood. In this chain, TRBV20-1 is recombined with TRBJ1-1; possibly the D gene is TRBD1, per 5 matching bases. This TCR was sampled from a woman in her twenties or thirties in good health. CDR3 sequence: CSAYISPGTERVNTEAFF. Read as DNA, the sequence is TGCAGTGCCTACATCTCCCCCGGGACCGAGAGAGTGAACACTGAAGCTTTCTTT.